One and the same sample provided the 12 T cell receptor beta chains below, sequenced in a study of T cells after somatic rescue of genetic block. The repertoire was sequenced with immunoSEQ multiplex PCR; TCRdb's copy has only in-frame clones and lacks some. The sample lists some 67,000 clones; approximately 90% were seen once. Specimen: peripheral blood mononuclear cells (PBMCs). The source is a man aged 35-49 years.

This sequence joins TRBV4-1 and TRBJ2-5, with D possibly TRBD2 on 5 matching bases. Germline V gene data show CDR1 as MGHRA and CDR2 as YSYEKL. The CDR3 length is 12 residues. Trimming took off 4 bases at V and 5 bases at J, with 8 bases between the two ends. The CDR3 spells CASSRPGETQYF. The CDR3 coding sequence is TGCGCCAGCAGCCGACCGGGGGAGACCCAGTACTTC.

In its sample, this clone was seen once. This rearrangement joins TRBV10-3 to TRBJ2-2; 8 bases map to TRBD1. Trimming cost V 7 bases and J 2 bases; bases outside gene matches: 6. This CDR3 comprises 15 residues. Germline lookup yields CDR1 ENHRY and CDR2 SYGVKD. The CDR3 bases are TGTGCCATCAAGGGGCAGGGGGCCAACACCGGGGAGCTGTTTTTT. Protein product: CAIKGQGANTGELFF.

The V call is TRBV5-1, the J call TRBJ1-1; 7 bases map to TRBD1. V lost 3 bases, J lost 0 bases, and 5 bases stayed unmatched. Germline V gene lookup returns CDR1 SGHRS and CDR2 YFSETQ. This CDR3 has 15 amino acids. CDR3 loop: CASSWGTEMNTEAFF. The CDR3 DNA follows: TGCGCCAGCAGCTGGGGGACAGAAATGAACACTGAAGCTTTCTTT. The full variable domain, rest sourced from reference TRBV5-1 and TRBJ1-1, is KAGVTQTPRYLIKTRGQQVTLSCSPISGHRSVSWYQQTPGQGLQFLFEYFSETQRNKGNFPGRFSGRQFSNSRSEMNVSTLELGDSALYLCASSWGTEMNTEAFFGQGTRLTVV.

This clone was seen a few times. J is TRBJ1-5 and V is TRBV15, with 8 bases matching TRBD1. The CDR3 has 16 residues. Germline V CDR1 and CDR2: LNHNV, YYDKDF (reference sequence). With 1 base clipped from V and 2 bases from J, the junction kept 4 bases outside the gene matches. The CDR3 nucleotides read TGTGCCACCAGCAGAGGACAGGGGTTGGGCAATCAGCCCCAGCATTTT. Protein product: CATSRGQGLGNQPQHF.

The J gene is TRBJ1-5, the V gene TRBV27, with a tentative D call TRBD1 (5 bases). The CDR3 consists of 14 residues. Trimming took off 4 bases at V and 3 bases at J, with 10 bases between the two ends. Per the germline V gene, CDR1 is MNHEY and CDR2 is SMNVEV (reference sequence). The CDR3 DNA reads TGTGCCAGCAGTTACGGGGCGGACAATCAGCCCCAGCATTTT. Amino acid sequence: CASSYGADNQPQHF.

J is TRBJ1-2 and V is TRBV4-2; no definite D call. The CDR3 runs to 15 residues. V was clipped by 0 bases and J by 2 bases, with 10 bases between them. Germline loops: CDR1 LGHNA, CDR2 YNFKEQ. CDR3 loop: CASSQDRLQNYGYTF. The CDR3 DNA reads TGTGCCAGCAGCCAAGATCGGCTGCAAAACTATGGCTACACCTTC.

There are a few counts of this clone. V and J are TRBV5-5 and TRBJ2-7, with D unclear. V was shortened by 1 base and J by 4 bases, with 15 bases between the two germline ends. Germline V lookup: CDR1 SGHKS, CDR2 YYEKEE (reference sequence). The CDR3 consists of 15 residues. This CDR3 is CASSLSQSLTYEQYF. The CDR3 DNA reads TGTGCCAGCAGCTTGTCACAGAGCCTAACTTACGAGCAGTACTTC.

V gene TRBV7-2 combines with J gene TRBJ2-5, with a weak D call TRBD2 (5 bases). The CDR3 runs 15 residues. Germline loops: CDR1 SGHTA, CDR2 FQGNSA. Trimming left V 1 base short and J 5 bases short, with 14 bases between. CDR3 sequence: CASSLVPSPRETQYF. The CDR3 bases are TGTGCCAGCAGCTTAGTCCCTAGCCCTCGGGAGACCCAGTACTTC.

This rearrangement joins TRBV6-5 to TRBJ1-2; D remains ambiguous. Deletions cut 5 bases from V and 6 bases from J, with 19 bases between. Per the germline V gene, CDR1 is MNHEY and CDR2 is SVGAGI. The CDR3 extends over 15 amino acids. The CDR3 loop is CASSGLAGRVDGYTF. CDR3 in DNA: TGTGCCAGCAGTGGGCTAGCAGGCCGAGTGGATGGCTACACCTTC.

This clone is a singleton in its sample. In nucleotides, the CDR3 is TGTGCCACCAGCAGCTCGGGGGGGAGATACAATGAGCAGTTCTTC. This codes for CATSSSGGRYNEQFF. The chain combines TRBV15 with TRBJ2-1; TRBD2 agrees at 8 bases. The CDR3 sequence is 15 residues long. The trim removed 3 bases at V and 4 bases at J, leaving 5 bases unmatched. Germline CDR1 and CDR2: LNHNV and YYDKDF (reference sequence).

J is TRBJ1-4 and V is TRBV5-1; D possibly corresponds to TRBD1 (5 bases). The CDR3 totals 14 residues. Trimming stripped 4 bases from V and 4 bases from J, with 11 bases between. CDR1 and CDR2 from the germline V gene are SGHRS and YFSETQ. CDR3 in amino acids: CASSRTLDNEKLFF. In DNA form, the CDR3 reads TGCGCCAGCAGCAGGACACTGGATAATGAAAAACTGTTTTTT. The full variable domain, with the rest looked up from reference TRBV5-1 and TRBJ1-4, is KAGVTQTPRYLIKTRGQQVTLSCSPISGHRSVSWYQQTPGQGLQFLFEYFSETQRNKGNFPGRFSGRQFSNSRSEMNVSTLELGDSALYLCASSRTLDNEKLFFGSGTQLSVL.

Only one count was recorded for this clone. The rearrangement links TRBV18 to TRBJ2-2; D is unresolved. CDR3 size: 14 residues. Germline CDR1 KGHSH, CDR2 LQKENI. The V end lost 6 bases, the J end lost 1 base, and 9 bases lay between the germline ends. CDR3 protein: CASSQTVNTGELFF. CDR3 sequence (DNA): TGTGCCAGCTCCCAAACAGTGAACACCGGGGAGCTGTTTTTT.